The 8 T cell receptor beta chains listed next were all sequenced from one sample in a study of blood T cell repertoires in COVID-19. Measured with immunoSEQ multiplex PCR; TCRdb has only the in-frame clones, and not every one. Altogether approximately 250,000 clones are present, about 87% being singletons, with the ten largest covering less than 10%. Specimen: peripheral blood. All receptors come from a human donor in a cohort sampled during active COVID-19.

The V call is TRBV7-9, the J call TRBJ1-2, with TRBD1 matching over 7 bases. CDR3 length: 15 residues. Trimming cost V 5 bases and J 8 bases; bases outside gene matches: 14. The germline V gene encodes CDR1 SEHNR and CDR2 FQNEAQ (reference sequence). The CDR3 region is CASSTSTGQNSGYTF. For the CDR3, the DNA is TGTGCCAGCAGCACATCGACGGGACAGAACTCGGGCTACACCTTC.

This chain joins TRBV28 and TRBJ1-3, with 7 bases matching TRBD1. Looked up from germline, CDR1 is MDHEN and CDR2 is SYDVKM. The length of the CDR3 is 18 residues. The ends lost 5 bases at V and 0 bases at J; junction bases unmatched: 13. CDR3 nucleotide sequence: TGTGCCAGCAGTCCCGTGGGACAGCCAGCTTACTCTGGAAACACCATATATTTT. It specifies CASSPVGQPAYSGNTIYF.

The chain couples TRBV5-5 to TRBJ1-2; the match to TRBD1 covers 9 bases. Trimming took 4 bases from V and 1 from J; bases not matched to a gene: 8. Germline values: CDR1 SGHKS, CDR2 YYEKEE (reference sequence). The CDR3 length is 16 residues. CDR3 region: CASSLRSGQGNYGYTF. For the CDR3, the DNA is TGTGCCAGCAGCCTGAGATCGGGACAGGGTAACTATGGCTACACCTTC.

This chain connects TRBV7-3 to TRBJ2-3, with 7 bases fitting TRBD2. Unmatched junction bases numbered 6, after V lost 6 bases and J lost 6 bases. Germline-derived CDR1 and CDR2 are SGHTA and FQGTGA. The CDR3 consists of 13 residues. CDR3: CASSIGGSDTQYF. The CDR3 DNA sequence: TGTGCCAGCAGTATTGGCGGGAGTGATACGCAGTATTTT.

The chain carries TRBV28 and TRBJ2-5, with TRBD2 matching 15 bases. The CDR3 is 16 residues long. V was pared by 5 bases and J by 5 bases, with 6 bases of the junction left unmatched. From germline, CDR1 is MDHEN and CDR2 SYDVKM. The CDR3: CASSMGLAGGGETQYF. In DNA form, the CDR3 reads TGTGCCAGCAGTATGGGACTAGCGGGGGGTGGGGAGACCCAGTACTTC.

The DNA of the CDR3 is TGTGCCAGCAGCCAAACTCGACTTGGTCCCAAAAACATTCAGTACTTC. Residues: CASSQTRLGPKNIQYF. The genes are TRBV3-1 (or the pseudogene TRBV3-2) and TRBJ2-4; no definite D call. The CDR3 is 16 amino acids. Deletions cut 2 bases from V and 2 bases from J, with 13 bases between. CDR1 and CDR2 (germline): LGHDT, YNNKEL (reference sequence).

Remarks on this clone: The identical CDR3 is also encoded by other nucleotide sequences in the sample. The rearrangement joins TRBV7-2 to TRBJ1-2; D call uncertain. The V end lost 1 base, the J end lost 8 bases, and 8 bases lay between the germline ends. This CDR3 has 12 amino acids. Germline V CDR1 and CDR2: SGHTA, FQGNSA. CDR3 DNA: TGTGCCAGCAGCTTAGGCGGATACGGCTACACCTTC. Protein: CASSLGGYGYTF.

The V call is TRBV11-2, the J call TRBJ1-2; D ambiguous. Trimming cost V 7 bases and J 2 bases, with 14 bases left between them. The CDR3 loop spans 14 amino acids. The germline gives CDR1 SGHAT, CDR2 FQNNGV. CDR3 sequence: CASTNAGRNYGYTF. CDR3 DNA sequence: TGTGCCAGCACCAATGCAGGCAGGAACTATGGCTACACCTTC. The full variable domain, in which reference TRBV11-2 and TRBJ1-2 provide the parts outside the CDR3, is EAGVAQSPRYKIIEKRQSVAFWCNPISGHATLYWYQQILGQGPKLLIQFQNNGVVDDSQLPKDRFSAERLKGVDSTLKIQPAKLEDSAVYLCASTNAGRNYGYTFGSGTRLTVV.